The TCR beta chain described here comes from a study of Graves' ophthalmopathy and Graves' hyperthyroidism (dated 2018 in TCRdb). Looking at the study overall: Peripheral blood samples were taken at the time of initial diagnosis, before any treatment was given. The study used TCR beta repertoire signatures to distinguish Graves' ophthalmopathy from Graves' hyperthyroidism and to predict progression to ophthalmopathy. In total, approximately 140 blood samples were TCR-sequenced: under 45 ophthalmopathy, about 75 hyperthyroidism and about 17 hyperthyroidism-to-ophthalmopathy patients. To explore V-J signatures distinguishing ophthalmopathy from hyperthyroidism, a discovery set of 100 patients (roughly 44 ophthalmopathy, 57 stable hyperthyroidism) was enrolled. An independent validation cohort comprised 18 hyperthyroidism patients and 15 to 17 patients who later progressed from hyperthyroidism to ophthalmopathy. In over 5 hyperthyroidism patients, the T-cell repertoire of thyroid tissue was compared with the T-cell repertoire of blood. After sampling, hyperthyroidism patients received methimazole starting at 30 mg daily, and ophthalmopathy patients received high-dose intravenous methylprednisolone. For training and testing, the 80 to 100 patients in the discovery cohort were randomly divided in a 7:3 ratio.

Note on this clonotype: The clone's antigen remains unknown. Nothing much larger sits one base from this clone, and base qualities are not available.

Results the study describes overall, beyond this receptor: Sample size was not predetermined statistically, and investigators were not blinded to group allocation. In validation, the model predicted ophthalmopathy progression with 55% to 71% sensitivity and about 77% specificity; about a dozen predicted patients were CT-confirmed with GO in a median of 6.5 months. Most of the expanded thyroid clonotypes with a frequency above 0.001 were also detected in blood, and it was suggested that the thyroid immune response may be reflected by blood repertoires. In cross-validation, the 13-signature model distinguished ophthalmopathy from stable hyperthyroidism with nearly 90% sensitivity and roughly 81% specificity, and in the test set the corresponding values were approximately 80% and 68%.

Trimming leaves V shorter by 3 bases and J shorter by 6 bases, with the junction holding 13 bases beyond the gene matches. From the cysteine up to the phenylalanine, the CDR3 has a length of 16 residues. The read is trimmed to its CDR3 DNA, 48 bases read in frame from base 1. The germline V gene sets CDR1 to LGHNT and CDR2 to FRNRAP. Stable hyperthyroidism was defined as no progression to ophthalmopathy within 18 months of follow-up. The hyperthyroidism patients were 18 to 65 years old and newly diagnosed, with a disease duration of less than 2 months. Patients with other autoimmune diseases, uncontrolled infections, pregnancy or lactation were excluded from the study. Clinical symptoms, serum thyroxine, TRAb, thyroid ultrasound and orbital computed tomography formed the basis of the diagnosis. Using Ficoll-Paque density gradient centrifugation, PBMCs were isolated from approximately 11 ml of fresh peripheral blood. Trizol reagent was used to extract the total RNA, and its quality was then checked on an Agilent 2100 Bioanalyzer.

For repertoire sequencing, the TCR beta CDR3 regions were amplified from RNA transcripts. The first round was an RT-PCR using HTBI primers with the Qiagen OneStep RT-PCR kit, and this first round was followed by a second-round multiplex PCR, then size selection and purification. Sequencing of the libraries was carried out on an Illumina HiSeq2000 in paired-end mode with 100 bp reads. As for the authors' bioinformatics: SOAPnuke was used to process the reads, removing any read that contained adapters or uncalled bases, had a mean Phred below 15, or lacked an exact match to the constant primer or identifier. High-quality paired reads were merged with COPE v1.2.5. Unique nucleotide sequences were defined as clonotypes and aligned to IMGT TRB V, D and J references using MiTCR v1.1. Only V-J combinations with frequency above 0.0001 were analysed, covering around 99% of repertoires. A TCR clonal expansion and chaos score per V-J combination was defined as the ratio of F50 clonal expansion to chaos observed in the TCRdist matrix. Welch's t-statistics and random forest were used to narrow the features down to 10 to 15 V-J combinations, which were then fed into a naive Bayes classifier. The similarity between thyroid and blood repertoires was quantified using the Morisita-Horn index. Using fastp trimming at Q25 and MiXCR clonotype assembly, TCRdb reanalyzed the public sequencing data and kept in-frame beta chains. Rows are combined by CDR3 protein, so each entry shows the most common genes and DNA. The V and J calls here are based on TCRdb, not the publication. This sample gives hundreds of thousands of distinct CDR3 sequences in total; around 21% of them show up just once. The ten most abundant clones make up around 3.2% of the sample.

Sample: peripheral blood. The sequence derives from a woman in her late teens or twenties with stable Graves' hyperthyroidism. Donor details come from another sample of the same person, matched by shared clones. Rearrangement joined TRBV12-5 to TRBJ1-2; TRBD1 fits 7 bases in the junction. The CDR3 loop reads CASGFLLPGTANGYTF. DNA sequence: TGTGCTAGTGGTTTTCTCCTCCCCGGGACAGCAAATGGCTACACCTTC.